This T cell receptor (beta chain) emerged from a study of response to subunit inactivated influenza vaccine. This clonotype was seen many times. Its matching antigen is unknown. Overall study results and limits: There was a suggestion from the authors that each seasonal influenza vaccination recruits few new T cells.

Germline CDR1 is DFQATT and CDR2 is SNEGSKA (reference sequence). The length of the CDR3 is 15 residues. V was shortened by 0 bases and J by 1 base, with 10 bases between the two germline ends. One entry per CDR3 protein, called by TCRdb with MiXCR from the RT-PCR reads. The sample shows more than 400,000 distinct CDR3 sequences, approximately 7.8% of them seen only once. The sequence came from a man aged 45 to 75 who received an inactivated influenza vaccine. The material sequenced was PBMCs from blood, taken less than 25 months after vaccination. The chain has TRBV20-1 and TRBJ2-1; the D is unclear. CDR3 in DNA: TGCAGTGCTAGAGATGCGCAGGAATCCTACAATGAGCAGTTCTTC. This translates into CSARDAQESYNEQFF.